One and the same sample provided the 3 T cell receptor beta chains below, sequenced in a study of graft-versus-host responses after intestinal transplantation. No antigens are known for them. The repertoire was sequenced with immunoSEQ multiplex PCR; TCRdb's copy has only in-frame clones and lacks some. Among around 97,000 clones, 91% were seen once, and the ten largest hold around 0.2%. Material: unstimulated CD4+ T cells sorted from spleen or lymph node cells, obtained before transplant. The receptors here all came from a human donor who was the organ donor for an intestinal transplant.

This clone came up once. This rearrangement joins TRBV4-3 to TRBJ2-3, with 8 bases identical to TRBD1. This CDR3 contains 15 residues. V shed 4 bases, J shed 2 bases, and the junction held 5 bases outside the gene matches. Per germline, CDR1 LGHNA and CDR2 YSLEER. This CDR3 reads CASSLGTGVTDTQYF. Here the CDR3 DNA reads TGCGCCAGCAGCCTCGGGACAGGAGTCACAGATACGCAGTATTTT.

The V gene is TRBV6-5, the J gene TRBJ1-3; no clear D gene. The V gene lost 0 bases and the J gene lost 0 bases, with 6 bases spanning the gap. CDR1 and CDR2 from the germline V gene are MNHEY and SVGAGI. CDR3 length: 15 residues. CDR3 in amino acids: CASSYSRISGNTIYF. Written as DNA, the CDR3 is TGTGCCAGCAGTTACTCTAGAATCTCTGGAAACACCATATATTTT.

The rearrangement uses TRBV7-2 and TRBJ2-5, with 7 bases identical to TRBD2. The V segment lost 1 base and the J segment 4 bases; nucleotides outside the gene matches: 3. The CDR3 contains 14 residues. The germline V gene encodes CDR1 SGHTA and CDR2 FQGNSA. The CDR3 nucleotides are TGTGCCAGCAGCTTAGGAGGGAGGGGAGAGACCCAGTACTTC. Protein: CASSLGGRGETQYF.